Listed below are T cell receptor beta chains from one sample, sequenced in a study of shared T cell receptors in the human thymus. Sequenced by immunoSEQ multiplex PCR; TCRdb stores in-frame clones only, minus some. Among 450,000 to 650,000 clones listed, 75% to 85% were seen once. The same data also went into a second study, on human thymus T cells.

Sequenced sample: thymocytes. Receptor source: a boy under two years old with a congenital heart defect. Each CDR3 is given with its conserved first and last residue. Each record gives: V gene, J gene, clone size, D gene, CDR3 DNA, CDR3 protein. The D gene is left open where the match is weak. For some rows the clone size is stated as once, few or many, or as a class when expanded; others skip it.

v_call: TRBV4-3; j_call: TRBJ2-7; clone_size: once; d_call: TRBD2; cdr3_nt: TGCGCCAGCAGCCAAGATTTAAGGGTTGGCGGGAGCCCCTCCTACGAGCAGTACTTC; cdr3_aa: CASSQDLRVGGSPSYEQYF
v_call: TRBV28; j_call: TRBJ2-5; clone_size: NA; d_call: NA; cdr3_nt: TGTGCCAGCAGTTTCGCGGGCGGAAGCGAAACCCAGTACTTC; cdr3_aa: CASSFAGGSETQYF
v_call: TRBV19; j_call: TRBJ2-1; clone_size: few; d_call: NA; cdr3_nt: TGTGCCAGTAGTCCTCGGACAGAGAACAATGAGCAGTTCTTC; cdr3_aa: CASSPRTENNEQFF
v_call: TRBV30; j_call: TRBJ2-4; clone_size: NA; d_call: NA; cdr3_nt: TGTGCCTGCTCCGGGAGAGGGGCCAAAAACATTCAGTACTTC; cdr3_aa: CACSGRGAKNIQYF
v_call: TRBV7-9; j_call: TRBJ2-7; clone_size: once; d_call: NA; cdr3_nt: TGTGCCAGCAGCTTACGGGGGTTTGGGGAGCAGTACTTC; cdr3_aa: CASSLRGFGEQYF
v_call: TRBV5-4; j_call: TRBJ2-1; clone_size: NA; d_call: TRBD2; cdr3_nt: TGTGCCAGCAGGGGATTAGCGGGAGACAATGAGCAGTTCTTC; cdr3_aa: CASRGLAGDNEQFF
v_call: TRBV10-3; j_call: TRBJ2-1; clone_size: NA; d_call: NA; cdr3_nt: TGTGCCATCAGCGGAGTGACCCCGAGCTCCTACAATGAGCAGTTCTTC; cdr3_aa: CAISGVTPSSYNEQFF
v_call: TRBV5-1; j_call: TRBJ1-1; clone_size: NA; d_call: NA; cdr3_nt: TGCGCCAGCACTGCTCTCGGGGGGGGGAACACTGAAGCTTTCTTT; cdr3_aa: CASTALGGGNTEAFF
v_call: TRBV7-8; j_call: TRBJ2-7; clone_size: NA; d_call: NA; cdr3_nt: TGTGCCAGCAGCTTAGCGCTAAGGCCAGGCTCGCCCTACGAGCAGTACTTC; cdr3_aa: CASSLALRPGSPYEQYF
v_call: TRBV4-2; j_call: TRBJ2-6; clone_size: NA; d_call: NA; cdr3_nt: TGTGCCAGCAGCCACCTCTCTGGGGCCAACGTCCTGACTTTC; cdr3_aa: CASSHLSGANVLTF
v_call: TRBV13; j_call: TRBJ1-5; clone_size: NA; d_call: NA; cdr3_nt: TGTGCCAGCAGCCGTCGGGGAAATCAGCCCCAGCATTTT; cdr3_aa: CASSRRGNQPQHF
v_call: TRBV4-3; j_call: TRBJ2-3; clone_size: NA; d_call: NA; cdr3_nt: TGCGCCAGCAGCCAAGAAACCAGGGGTCGCACAGATACGCAGTATTTT; cdr3_aa: CASSQETRGRTDTQYF
v_call: TRBV7-2; j_call: TRBJ2-7; clone_size: NA; d_call: TRBD2; cdr3_nt: TGTGCCAGCAGCTTAGGGGCCGTTAGCGGGAGATTGTACGAGCAGTACTTC; cdr3_aa: CASSLGAVSGRLYEQYF
v_call: TRBV14; j_call: TRBJ2-1; clone_size: NA; d_call: NA; cdr3_nt: TGTGCCAGCAGCCAAGATCTGGCTGATGAGCAGTTCTTC; cdr3_aa: CASSQDLADEQFF
v_call: TRBV19; j_call: TRBJ1-1; clone_size: NA; d_call: TRBD1; cdr3_nt: TGTGCCAGTAGTACGACGGACAGGCGGATGAACACTGAAGCTTTCTTT; cdr3_aa: CASSTTDRRMNTEAFF
v_call: TRBV15; j_call: TRBJ1-5; clone_size: few; d_call: TRBD1; cdr3_nt: TGTGCCACCAGCTTCGGACAGGACGGTCAGCCCCAGCATTTT; cdr3_aa: CATSFGQDGQPQHF
v_call: TRBV7-9; j_call: TRBJ2-7; clone_size: NA; d_call: NA; cdr3_nt: TGTGCCAGCAGCCGCGACACCTCCTACGAGCAGTACTTC; cdr3_aa: CASSRDTSYEQYF
v_call: TRBV7-3; j_call: TRBJ2-1; clone_size: NA; d_call: NA; cdr3_nt: TGTGCCAGCAGCTTGGGCGGGTCCATGCATGAGCAGTTCTTC; cdr3_aa: CASSLGGSMHEQFF
v_call: TRBV5-4; j_call: TRBJ2-3; clone_size: NA; d_call: NA; cdr3_nt: TGTGCCAGCAGCAACTACCGGGTCCCAGATACGCAGTATTTT; cdr3_aa: CASSNYRVPDTQYF
v_call: TRBV7-2; j_call: TRBJ1-1; clone_size: NA; d_call: NA; cdr3_nt: TGTGCCAGCAGCGTAGGGGTGATGGGGAAAGGGGACACTGAAGCTTTCTTT; cdr3_aa: CASSVGVMGKGDTEAFF
v_call: TRBV6-6; j_call: TRBJ1-5; clone_size: NA; d_call: NA; cdr3_nt: TGTGCCAGCAGACACGGACGGGGGAACAATCAGCCCCAGCATTTT; cdr3_aa: CASRHGRGNNQPQHF
v_call: TRBV30; j_call: TRBJ2-3; clone_size: NA; d_call: TRBD2; cdr3_nt: TGTGCCTGGAGTGTGAGGGCAGGGGAGGTGGTAGCGGGAGAGACAGATACGCAGTATTTT; cdr3_aa: CAWSVRAGEVVAGETDTQYF